Sequencing of this T cell receptor (beta chain) was carried out in a study of shared clonotypes between healthy human individuals. Overall study results and limits: Clonotype sharing across several donors was observed for around 4.8% of naive CD4 clonotypes.

In regard to this clone: Its antigen is undetermined.

Germline assignment: CDR1 KGHSH and CDR2 LQKENI. There are 15 residues in the CDR3. The junction had 5 bases not matched to a gene; V was cut back by 3 bases and J by 4 bases. Clones were sequenced by immunoSEQ multiplex PCR, and TCRdb holds only the in-frame ones, with some missing. The table includes nearly 1,000,000 clones, around three quarters detected once. This rearrangement joins TRBV18 to TRBJ2-7; TRBD1 matches 11 bases. The TCR was taken from a man aged 18 to 30 in good health. Sequenced material: memory CD4+ T cells sorted from blood. Noted subset: CD45RA-negative fraction. The CDR3 region is CASSPPDRGPYEQYF. CDR3 bases: TGTGCCAGCTCACCCCCGGACAGGGGGCCGTACGAGCAGTACTTC.